This T cell receptor (beta chain) was identified in a study of blood T cell repertoires in COVID-19. Across the study: From the United States, Italy and Spain came samples of acute and convalescent COVID-19.

In the source study's methods: Estimation of nucleated cell counts relied on the amplification of reference gene primers. Here immunoSEQ multiplex PCR was the method, and the copy in TCRdb shows in-frame clones only, minus some. Clone size and V and J calls were adopted from that table, with D and trimming inferred from the DNA. Among 150,000 to 160,000 clones listed, about 80% were seen once. From germline, CDR1 is SGHRS and CDR2 YFSETQ. The CDR3 totals 14 residues. The V gene lost 4 bases and the J gene lost 8 bases, with 15 bases spanning the gap. Source material: peripheral blood. The chain links TRBV5-1 to TRBJ1-4; D might be TRBD1 (6 bases). This receptor was obtained from a woman in her sixties with COVID-19, enrolled during active disease. CDR3 region: CASSLGGAGEKLFF. The CDR3 DNA follows: TGCGCCAGCAGCCTAGGGGGAGCGGGGGAAAAACTGTTTTTT.